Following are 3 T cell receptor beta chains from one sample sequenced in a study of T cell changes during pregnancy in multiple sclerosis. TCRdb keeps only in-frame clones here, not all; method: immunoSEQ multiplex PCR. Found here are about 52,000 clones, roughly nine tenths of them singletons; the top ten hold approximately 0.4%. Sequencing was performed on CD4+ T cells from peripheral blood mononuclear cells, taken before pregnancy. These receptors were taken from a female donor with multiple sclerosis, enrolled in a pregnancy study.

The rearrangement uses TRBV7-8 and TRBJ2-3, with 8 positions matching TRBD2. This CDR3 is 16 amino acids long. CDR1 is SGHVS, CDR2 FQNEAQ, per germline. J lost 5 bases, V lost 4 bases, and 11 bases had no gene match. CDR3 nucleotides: TGTGCCAGCAGCTCTTTAGCGGGAAGGCGTGTAGATACGCAGTATTTT. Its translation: CASSSLAGRRVDTQYF.

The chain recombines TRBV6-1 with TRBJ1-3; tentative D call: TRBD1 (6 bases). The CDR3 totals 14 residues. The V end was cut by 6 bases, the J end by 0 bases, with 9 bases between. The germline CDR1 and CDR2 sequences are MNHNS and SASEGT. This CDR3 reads CASRDRGSGNTIYF. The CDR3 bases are TGTGCCAGCAGGGACAGAGGCTCTGGAAACACCATATATTTT.

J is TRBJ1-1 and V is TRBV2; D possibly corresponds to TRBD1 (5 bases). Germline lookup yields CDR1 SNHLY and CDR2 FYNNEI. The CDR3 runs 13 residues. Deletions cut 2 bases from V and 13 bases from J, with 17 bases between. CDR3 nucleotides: TGTGCCAGCAGTGAACGGGGGAGGTGGTTTGATTTCTTT. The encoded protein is CASSERGRWFDFF.